A selection of T cell receptor beta chains follows, all from one sample in a study of OX40 agonist ivuxolimab in advanced cancers. The method was immunoSEQ multiplex PCR; TCRdb's version includes in-frame clones alone and lacks a portion of them. The table includes 60,000 to 70,000 clones, about 88% detected once. Sample: CD4+ or CD8+ T cells sorted from blood, taken in a trial of the OX40 agonist ivuxolimab. These receptors were taken from an adult with an advanced solid tumor such as melanoma, head and neck, liver or kidney cancer. CDR3s include the opening cysteine and the closing phenylalanine or tryptophan. Fields, in order: J gene, clone size, D gene, V gene, CDR3 protein, CDR3 DNA. D genes are given only for firm matches. Clone size appears in some rows only: once, few, many, or a class for an expanded clone.

j_gene: TRBJ2-2
abundance: -
d_gene: TRBD2
v_gene: TRBV2
CDR3aa: CASKTSGTGELFF
CDR3nt: TGTGCCAGCAAGACTAGCGGGACCGGGGAGCTGTTTTTT

j_gene: TRBJ2-5
abundance: -
d_gene: -
v_gene: TRBV28
CDR3aa: CASSTGTWETQYF
CDR3nt: TGTGCCAGCAGTACCGGGACCTGGGAGACCCAGTACTTC

j_gene: TRBJ2-1
abundance: -
d_gene: -
v_gene: TRBV9
CDR3aa: CASSVVLDNEQFF
CDR3nt: TGTGCCAGCAGCGTAGTCCTAGATAATGAGCAGTTCTTC

j_gene: TRBJ2-1
abundance: -
d_gene: -
v_gene: TRBV4-1
CDR3aa: CASSQDPEPGDNEQFF
CDR3nt: TGCGCCAGCAGCCAAGATCCAGAACCCGGGGACAATGAGCAGTTCTTC

j_gene: TRBJ1-1
abundance: -
d_gene: -
v_gene: TRBV27
CDR3aa: CASSLFSEVGTEAFF
CDR3nt: TGTGCCAGCAGTTTATTCTCGGAAGTTGGCACTGAAGCTTTCTTT

j_gene: TRBJ1-1
abundance: -
d_gene: -
v_gene: TRBV19
CDR3aa: CASSLNTEAFF
CDR3nt: TGTGCCAGTAGCCTAAACACTGAAGCTTTCTTT

j_gene: TRBJ2-2
abundance: -
d_gene: TRBD2
v_gene: TRBV7-9
CDR3aa: CASSSLAEELFF
CDR3nt: TGTGCCAGCAGCTCTCTAGCGGAGGAGCTGTTTTTT

j_gene: TRBJ2-7
abundance: -
d_gene: TRBD1
v_gene: TRBV5-1
CDR3aa: CASSFTGVTDEQYF
CDR3nt: TGCGCCAGCAGCTTTACAGGGGTCACGGACGAGCAGTACTTC

j_gene: TRBJ2-4
abundance: -
d_gene: -
v_gene: TRBV18
CDR3aa: CASSPPQGGDIQYF
CDR3nt: TGTGCCAGCTCACCACCGCAGGGAGGTGACATTCAGTACTTC

j_gene: TRBJ2-3
abundance: -
d_gene: -
v_gene: TRBV27
CDR3aa: CASSAAGGAVSTDTQYF
CDR3nt: TGTGCCAGCAGTGCCGCCGGGGGAGCGGTAAGCACAGATACGCAGTATTTT

j_gene: TRBJ2-7
abundance: -
d_gene: TRBD1
v_gene: TRBV6-5
CDR3aa: CASSRQGVAYEQYF
CDR3nt: TGTGCCAGCAGTCGACAGGGGGTGGCCTACGAGCAGTACTTC

j_gene: TRBJ2-3
abundance: -
d_gene: -
v_gene: TRBV5-6
CDR3aa: CASSLGGGGGTDTQYF
CDR3nt: TGTGCCAGCAGCTTAGGTGGGGGGGGCGGCACAGATACGCAGTATTTT

j_gene: TRBJ2-7
abundance: -
d_gene: -
v_gene: TRBV27
CDR3aa: CASSFGKSYEQYF
CDR3nt: TGTGCCAGCAGTTTCGGGAAATCCTACGAGCAGTACTTC

j_gene: TRBJ2-7
abundance: -
d_gene: -
v_gene: TRBV5-1
CDR3aa: CASSLADSGGSSYEQYF
CDR3nt: TGCGCCAGCAGCTTGGCTGATAGCGGAGGTAGCTCCTACGAGCAGTACTTC

j_gene: TRBJ2-1
abundance: -
d_gene: -
v_gene: TRBV27
CDR3aa: CASRQYSYNEQFF
CDR3nt: TGTGCCAGTCGACAGTACTCCTACAATGAGCAGTTCTTC

j_gene: TRBJ2-7
abundance: -
d_gene: -
v_gene: TRBV28
CDR3aa: CASSLGLSYEQYF
CDR3nt: TGTGCCAGCAGTTTGGGACTGTCCTACGAGCAGTACTTC

j_gene: TRBJ2-7
abundance: -
d_gene: -
v_gene: TRBV2
CDR3aa: CASSEGHRVSYEQYF
CDR3nt: TGTGCCAGCAGTGAAGGTCACAGGGTCTCCTACGAGCAGTACTTC

j_gene: TRBJ2-5
abundance: once
d_gene: TRBD1
v_gene: TRBV4-1
CDR3aa: CASSQTGGFGTQYF
CDR3nt: TGCGCCAGCAGCCAGACAGGGGGCTTCGGGACCCAGTACTTC

j_gene: TRBJ1-2
abundance: -
d_gene: -
v_gene: TRBV29-1
CDR3aa: CSVDYGYTF
CDR3nt: TGCAGCGTTGACTATGGCTACACCTTC

j_gene: TRBJ1-2
abundance: -
d_gene: TRBD1
v_gene: TRBV4-1
CDR3aa: CASSPRDRKRDGYTF
CDR3nt: TGCGCCAGCAGTCCTCGGGACAGAAAGAGAGATGGCTACACCTTC

j_gene: TRBJ1-5
abundance: -
d_gene: -
v_gene: TRBV19
CDR3aa: CASSMGEYSNQPQHF
CDR3nt: TGTGCCAGTAGTATGGGGGAGTATAGCAATCAGCCCCAGCATTTT

j_gene: TRBJ2-1
abundance: -
d_gene: -
v_gene: TRBV15
CDR3aa: CATSRAHTRSNEQFF
CDR3nt: TGTGCCACCAGCAGAGCCCACACTAGGTCCAATGAGCAGTTCTTC

j_gene: TRBJ2-7
abundance: -
d_gene: -
v_gene: TRBV27
CDR3aa: CASSLEGVGYEQYF
CDR3nt: TGTGCCAGCAGTTTAGAGGGAGTGGGCTACGAGCAGTACTTC

j_gene: TRBJ2-1
abundance: -
d_gene: -
v_gene: TRBV7-9
CDR3aa: CASSLSLGGEQFF
CDR3nt: TGTGCCAGCAGCTTAAGTTTAGGGGGTGAGCAGTTCTTC

j_gene: TRBJ1-1
abundance: once
d_gene: -
v_gene: TRBV7-6
CDR3aa: CASSSSGLNTEAFF
CDR3nt: TGTGCCAGCAGCTCTTCGGGGTTAAACACTGAAGCTTTCTTT

j_gene: TRBJ2-1
abundance: -
d_gene: TRBD2
v_gene: TRBV9
CDR3aa: CASSPPPGTSGSSYNEQFF
CDR3nt: TGTGCCAGCAGCCCACCTCCCGGGACTAGCGGCAGCTCCTACAATGAGCAGTTCTTC

j_gene: TRBJ1-1
abundance: -
d_gene: -
v_gene: TRBV9
CDR3aa: CASSGTGTEAFF
CDR3nt: TGTGCCAGCAGCGGCACGGGAACTGAAGCTTTCTTT

j_gene: TRBJ1-1
abundance: -
d_gene: TRBD1
v_gene: TRBV19
CDR3aa: CASSSGTGGTEAFF
CDR3nt: TGTGCCAGTAGTTCCGGGACAGGGGGCACTGAAGCTTTCTTT

j_gene: TRBJ1-4
abundance: once
d_gene: TRBD1
v_gene: TRBV7-8
CDR3aa: CASSLEGTANEKLFF
CDR3nt: TGTGCCAGCAGCTTAGAAGGGACAGCAAATGAAAAACTGTTTTTT